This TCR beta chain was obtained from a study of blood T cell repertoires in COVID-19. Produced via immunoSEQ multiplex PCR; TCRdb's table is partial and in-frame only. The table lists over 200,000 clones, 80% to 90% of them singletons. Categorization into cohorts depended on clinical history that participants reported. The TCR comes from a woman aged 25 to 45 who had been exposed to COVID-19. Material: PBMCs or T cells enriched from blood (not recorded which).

CDR3 sequence (DNA): TGTGCCAGCAGTCTAATTCTAGCGGACCCGTACAATGAGCAGTTCTTC. It specifies CASSLILADPYNEQFF. The V and J genes are TRBV27 and TRBJ2-1; 7 positions agree with TRBD2. Germline CDR1 reads MNHEY; CDR2 reads SMNVEV (reference sequence). Trimming at V came to 5 bases and at J to 4 bases, leaving 11 bases not matched to a gene. This CDR3 is 16 amino acids long.